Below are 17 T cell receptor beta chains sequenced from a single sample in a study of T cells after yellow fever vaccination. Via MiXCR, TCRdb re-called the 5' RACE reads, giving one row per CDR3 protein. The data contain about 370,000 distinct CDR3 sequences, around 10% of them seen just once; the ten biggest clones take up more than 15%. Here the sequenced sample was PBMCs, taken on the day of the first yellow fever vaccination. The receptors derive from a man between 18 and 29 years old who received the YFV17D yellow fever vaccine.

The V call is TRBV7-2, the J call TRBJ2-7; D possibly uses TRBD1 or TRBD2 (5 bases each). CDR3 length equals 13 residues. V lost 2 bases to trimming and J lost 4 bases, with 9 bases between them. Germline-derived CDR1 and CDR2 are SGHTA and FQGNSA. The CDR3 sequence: CASSLLGTYEQYV. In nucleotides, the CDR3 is TGTGCCAGCAGCTTACTAGGGACGTACGAGCAGTACGTC.

CDR3: CASSQVSGHRSRTQYF. Written as DNA, the CDR3 is TGTGCCAGCAGCCAAGTTTCTGGCCATAGGAGTCGGACCCAGTACTTC. The V call is TRBV3-1, the J call TRBJ2-5; no clear D. CDR1 is LGHDT and CDR2 is YNNKEL in the germline V gene (reference sequence). V was trimmed by 1 base and J by 7 bases, leaving 19 bases between them. CDR3 size: 16 residues.

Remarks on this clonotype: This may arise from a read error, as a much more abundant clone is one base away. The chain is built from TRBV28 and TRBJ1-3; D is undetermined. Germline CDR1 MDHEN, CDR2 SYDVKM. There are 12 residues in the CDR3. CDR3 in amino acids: CASSFPGNTTYF. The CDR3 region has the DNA TGTGCCAGCAGCTTTCCAGGAAACACCACATATTTT.

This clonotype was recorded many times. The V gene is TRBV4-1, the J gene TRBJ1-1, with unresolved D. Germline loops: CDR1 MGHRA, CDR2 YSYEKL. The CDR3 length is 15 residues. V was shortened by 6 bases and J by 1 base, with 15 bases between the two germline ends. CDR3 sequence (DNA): TGCGCCAGCAGTCACCCCGGGAGAGGGAACACTGAAGCTTTCTTT. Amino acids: CASSHPGRGNTEAFF.

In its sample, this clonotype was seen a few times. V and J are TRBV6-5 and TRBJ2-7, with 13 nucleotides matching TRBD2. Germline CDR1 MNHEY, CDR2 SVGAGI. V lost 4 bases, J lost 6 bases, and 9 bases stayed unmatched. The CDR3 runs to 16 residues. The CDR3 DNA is TGTGCCAGCAGTTCAACTAGCGGGGGGGCGTCTTCCGAGCAGTACTTC. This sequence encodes CASSSTSGGASSEQYF.

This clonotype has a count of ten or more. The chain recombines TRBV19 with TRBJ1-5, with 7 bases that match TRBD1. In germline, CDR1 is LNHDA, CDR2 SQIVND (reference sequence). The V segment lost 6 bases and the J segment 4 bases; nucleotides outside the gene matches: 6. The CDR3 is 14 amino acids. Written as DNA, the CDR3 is TGTGCCAGTAGCCCAGGGGGAAGAAATCAGCCCCAGCATTTT. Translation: CASSPGGRNQPQHF.

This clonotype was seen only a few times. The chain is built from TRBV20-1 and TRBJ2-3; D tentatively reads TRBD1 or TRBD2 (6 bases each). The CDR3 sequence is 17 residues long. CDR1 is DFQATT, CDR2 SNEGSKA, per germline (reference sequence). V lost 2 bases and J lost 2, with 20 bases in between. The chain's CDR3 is CSARRRGLAYTTDTQYF. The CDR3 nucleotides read TGCAGTGCTAGACGCCGGGGGCTAGCGTACACCACAGATACGCAGTATTTT.

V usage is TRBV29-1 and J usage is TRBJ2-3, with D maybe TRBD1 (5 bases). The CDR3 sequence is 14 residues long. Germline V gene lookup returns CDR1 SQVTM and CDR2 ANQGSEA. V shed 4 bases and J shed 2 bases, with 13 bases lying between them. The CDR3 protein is CSVGLREYTDTQYF. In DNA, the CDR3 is TGCAGCGTTGGGCTCAGGGAATACACAGATACGCAGTATTTT.

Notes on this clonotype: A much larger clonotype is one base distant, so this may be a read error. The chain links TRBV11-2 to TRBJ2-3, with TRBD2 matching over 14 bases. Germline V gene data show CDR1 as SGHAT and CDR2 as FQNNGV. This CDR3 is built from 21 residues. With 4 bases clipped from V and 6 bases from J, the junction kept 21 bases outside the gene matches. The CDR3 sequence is CASSWHSARTSGGSRQDTQYF. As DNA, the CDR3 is TGTGCCAGCAGCTGGCACTCCGCTAGGACTAGCGGGGGGAGCCGTCAGGATACGCAGTATTTT.

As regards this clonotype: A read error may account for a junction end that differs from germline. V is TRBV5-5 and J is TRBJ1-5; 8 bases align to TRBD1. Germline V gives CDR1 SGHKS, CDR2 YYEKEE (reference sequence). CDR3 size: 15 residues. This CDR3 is CASSWTGSSTQPQHF. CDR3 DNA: TGTGCCAGCAGCTGGACAGGGAGCAGCACTCAGCCCCAGCATTTT.

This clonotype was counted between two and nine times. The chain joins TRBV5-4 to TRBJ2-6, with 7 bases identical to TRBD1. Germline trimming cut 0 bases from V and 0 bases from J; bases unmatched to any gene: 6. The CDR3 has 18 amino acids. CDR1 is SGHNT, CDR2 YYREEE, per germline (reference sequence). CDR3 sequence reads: CASSLGDRVNSGANVLTF. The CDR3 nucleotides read TGTGCCAGCAGCTTGGGCGACAGGGTAAACTCTGGGGCCAACGTCCTGACTTTC.

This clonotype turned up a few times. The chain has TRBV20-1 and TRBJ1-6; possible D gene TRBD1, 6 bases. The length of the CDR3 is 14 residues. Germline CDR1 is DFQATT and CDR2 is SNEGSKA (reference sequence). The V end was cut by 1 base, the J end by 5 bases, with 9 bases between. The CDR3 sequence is CSARVQGDNSPLHF. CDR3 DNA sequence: TGCAGTGCTAGAGTACAGGGTGATAATTCACCCCTCCACTTT.

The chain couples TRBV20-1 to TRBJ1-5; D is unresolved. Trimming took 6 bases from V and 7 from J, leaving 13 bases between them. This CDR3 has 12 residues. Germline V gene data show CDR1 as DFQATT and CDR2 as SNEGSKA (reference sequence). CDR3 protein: CSATWVGQPQHF. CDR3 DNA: TGCAGTGCCACGTGGGTAGGACAGCCCCAGCATTTT.

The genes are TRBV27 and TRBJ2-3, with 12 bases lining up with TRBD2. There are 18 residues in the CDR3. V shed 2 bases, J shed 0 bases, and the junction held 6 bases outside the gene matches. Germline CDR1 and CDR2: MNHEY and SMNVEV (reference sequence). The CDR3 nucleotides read TGTGCCAGCAGTTTAGTAAGGACTAGCGGGATCAGCACAGATACGCAGTATTTT. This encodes CASSLVRTSGISTDTQYF.

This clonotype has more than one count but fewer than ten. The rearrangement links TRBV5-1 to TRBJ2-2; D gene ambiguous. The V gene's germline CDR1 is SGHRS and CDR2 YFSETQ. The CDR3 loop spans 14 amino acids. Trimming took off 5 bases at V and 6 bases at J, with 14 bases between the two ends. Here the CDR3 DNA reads TGCGCCAGCAGTTTGATGGGAAATGCCGGGGAGCTGTTTTTT. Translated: CASSLMGNAGELFF.

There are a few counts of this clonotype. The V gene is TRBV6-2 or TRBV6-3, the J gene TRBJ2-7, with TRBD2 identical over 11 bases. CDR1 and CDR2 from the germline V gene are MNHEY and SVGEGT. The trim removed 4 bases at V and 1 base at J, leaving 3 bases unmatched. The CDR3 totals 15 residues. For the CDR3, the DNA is TGTGCCAGCAGTTCCCCTAGCGGGGGGTCCTACGAGCAGTACGTC. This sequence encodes CASSSPSGGSYEQYV.

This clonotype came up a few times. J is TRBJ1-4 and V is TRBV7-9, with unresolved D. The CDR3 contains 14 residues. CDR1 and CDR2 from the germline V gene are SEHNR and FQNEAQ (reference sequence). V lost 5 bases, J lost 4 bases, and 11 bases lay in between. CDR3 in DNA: TGTGCCAGCAGCCACACTAACAATAATGAAAAACTGTTTTTT. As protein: CASSHTNNNEKLFF.